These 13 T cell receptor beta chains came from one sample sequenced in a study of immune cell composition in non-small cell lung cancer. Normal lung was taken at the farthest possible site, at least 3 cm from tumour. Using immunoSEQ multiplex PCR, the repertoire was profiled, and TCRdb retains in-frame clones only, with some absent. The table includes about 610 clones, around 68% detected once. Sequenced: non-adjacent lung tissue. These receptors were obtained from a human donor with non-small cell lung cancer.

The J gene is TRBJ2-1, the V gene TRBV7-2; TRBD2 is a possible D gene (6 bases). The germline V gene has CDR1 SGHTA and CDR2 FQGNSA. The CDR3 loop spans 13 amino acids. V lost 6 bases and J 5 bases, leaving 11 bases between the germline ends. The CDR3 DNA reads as TGTGCCAGCAGGGACTACTCAAACAATGAGCAGTTCTTC. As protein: CASRDYSNNEQFF.

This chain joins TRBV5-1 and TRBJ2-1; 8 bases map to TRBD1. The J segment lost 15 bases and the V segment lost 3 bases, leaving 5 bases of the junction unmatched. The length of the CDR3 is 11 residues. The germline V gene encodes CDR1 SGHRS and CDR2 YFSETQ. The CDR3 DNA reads TGCGCCAGCAGCTACGGACAGGGATTGTTCTTC. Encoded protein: CASSYGQGLFF.

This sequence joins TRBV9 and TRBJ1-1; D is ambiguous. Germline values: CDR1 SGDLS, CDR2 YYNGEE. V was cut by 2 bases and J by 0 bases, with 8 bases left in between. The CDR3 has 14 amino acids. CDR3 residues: CASSVTPMNTEAFF. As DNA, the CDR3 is TGTGCCAGCAGCGTTACACCCATGAACACTGAAGCTTTCTTT.

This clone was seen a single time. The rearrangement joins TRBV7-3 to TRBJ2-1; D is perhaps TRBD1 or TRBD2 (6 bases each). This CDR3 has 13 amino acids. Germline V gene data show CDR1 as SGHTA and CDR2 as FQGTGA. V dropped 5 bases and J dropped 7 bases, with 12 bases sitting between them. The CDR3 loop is CASSLGGRNEQFF. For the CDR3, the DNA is TGTGCCAGCAGCCTCGGGGGCCGTAATGAGCAGTTCTTC.

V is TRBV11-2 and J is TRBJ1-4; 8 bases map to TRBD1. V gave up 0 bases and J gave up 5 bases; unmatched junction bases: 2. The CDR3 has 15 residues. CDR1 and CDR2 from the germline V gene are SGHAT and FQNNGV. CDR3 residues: CASSLEAGGNEKLFF. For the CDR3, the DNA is TGTGCCAGCAGCTTAGAGGCAGGGGGCAATGAAAAACTGTTTTTT.

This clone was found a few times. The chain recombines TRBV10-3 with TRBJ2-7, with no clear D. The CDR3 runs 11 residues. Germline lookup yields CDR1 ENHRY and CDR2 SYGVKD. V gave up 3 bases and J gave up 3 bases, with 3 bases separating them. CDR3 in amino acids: CAISDGYEQYF. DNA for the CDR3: TGTGCCATCAGTGACGGCTACGAGCAGTACTTC.

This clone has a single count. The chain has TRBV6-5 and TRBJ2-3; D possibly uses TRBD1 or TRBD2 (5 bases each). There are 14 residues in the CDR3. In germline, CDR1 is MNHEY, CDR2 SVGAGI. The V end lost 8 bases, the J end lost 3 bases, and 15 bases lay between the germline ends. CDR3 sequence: CASRRDPLTDTQYF. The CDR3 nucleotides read TGTGCCAGCCGCCGGGACCCACTTACAGATACGCAGTATTTT.

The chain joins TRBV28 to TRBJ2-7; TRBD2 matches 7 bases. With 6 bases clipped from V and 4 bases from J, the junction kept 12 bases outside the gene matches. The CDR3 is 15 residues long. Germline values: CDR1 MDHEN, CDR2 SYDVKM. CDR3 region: CASSLLGGSLYEQYF. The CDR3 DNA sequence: TGTGCCAGCAGCCTCCTGGGGGGGTCCCTGTACGAGCAGTACTTC.

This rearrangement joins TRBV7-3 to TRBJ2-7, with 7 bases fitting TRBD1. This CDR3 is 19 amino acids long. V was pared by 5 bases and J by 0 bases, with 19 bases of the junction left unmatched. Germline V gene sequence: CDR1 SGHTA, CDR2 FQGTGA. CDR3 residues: CASSLTSVSGQDISYEQYF. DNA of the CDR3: TGTGCCAGCAGCCTCACCTCTGTGTCCGGACAGGATATCTCCTACGAGCAGTACTTC.

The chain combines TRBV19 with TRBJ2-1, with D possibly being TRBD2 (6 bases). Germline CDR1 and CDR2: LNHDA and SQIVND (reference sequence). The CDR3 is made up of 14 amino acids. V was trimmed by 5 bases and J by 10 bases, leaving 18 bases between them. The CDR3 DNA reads TGTGCCAGTAGTCCCTCGATGGGGGAGGTGGAGCAGTTCTTC. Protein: CASSPSMGEVEQFF.

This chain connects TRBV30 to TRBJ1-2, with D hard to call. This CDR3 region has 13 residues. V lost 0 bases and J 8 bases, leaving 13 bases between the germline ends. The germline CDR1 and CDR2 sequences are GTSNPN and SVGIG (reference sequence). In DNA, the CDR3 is TGTGCCTGGAGTGTGGTACCTAGTGGGGGCTACACCTTC. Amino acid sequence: CAWSVVPSGGYTF.

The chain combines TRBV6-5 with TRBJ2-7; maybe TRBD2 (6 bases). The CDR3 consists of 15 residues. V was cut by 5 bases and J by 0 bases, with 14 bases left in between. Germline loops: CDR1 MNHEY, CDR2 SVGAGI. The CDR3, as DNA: TGTGCCAGCAGTCGCGCGGGACTCAGCTCCTACGAGCAGTACTTC. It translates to CASSRAGLSSYEQYF.

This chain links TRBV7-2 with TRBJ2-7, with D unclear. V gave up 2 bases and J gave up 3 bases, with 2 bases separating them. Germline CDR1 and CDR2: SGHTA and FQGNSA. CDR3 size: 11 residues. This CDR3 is CASSLYYEQYF. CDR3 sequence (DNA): TGTGCCAGCAGCTTATACTACGAGCAGTACTTC.